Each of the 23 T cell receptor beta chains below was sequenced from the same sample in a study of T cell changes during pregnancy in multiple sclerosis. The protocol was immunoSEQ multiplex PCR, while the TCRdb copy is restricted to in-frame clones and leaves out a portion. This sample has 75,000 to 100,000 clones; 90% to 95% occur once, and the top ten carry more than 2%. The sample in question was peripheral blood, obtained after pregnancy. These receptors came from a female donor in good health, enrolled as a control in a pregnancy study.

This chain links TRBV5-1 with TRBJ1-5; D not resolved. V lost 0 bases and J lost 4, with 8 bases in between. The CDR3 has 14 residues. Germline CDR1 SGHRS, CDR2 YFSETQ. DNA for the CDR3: TGCGCCAGCAGCTTGGGACATGAGAATCAGCCCCAGCATTTT. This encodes CASSLGHENQPQHF.

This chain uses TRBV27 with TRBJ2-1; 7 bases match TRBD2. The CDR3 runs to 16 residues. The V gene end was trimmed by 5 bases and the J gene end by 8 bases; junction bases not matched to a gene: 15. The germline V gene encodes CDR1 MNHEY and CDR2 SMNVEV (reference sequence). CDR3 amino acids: CASSPPLGGRADEQFF. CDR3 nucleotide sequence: TGTGCCAGCAGTCCCCCCCTAGGTGGGAGGGCCGATGAGCAGTTCTTC.

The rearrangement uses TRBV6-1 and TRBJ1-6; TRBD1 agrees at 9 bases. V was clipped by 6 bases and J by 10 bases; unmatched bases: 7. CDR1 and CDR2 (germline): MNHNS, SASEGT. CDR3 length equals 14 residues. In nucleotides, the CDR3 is TGTGCCAGCAGCTCTCCGGGACAGGGATCACCCCTCCACTTT. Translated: CASSSPGQGSPLHF.

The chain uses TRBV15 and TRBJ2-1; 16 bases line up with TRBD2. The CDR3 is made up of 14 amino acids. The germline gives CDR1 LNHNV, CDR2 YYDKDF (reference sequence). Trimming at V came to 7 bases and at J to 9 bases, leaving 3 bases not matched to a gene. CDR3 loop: CATMGLAGGIEQFF. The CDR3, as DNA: TGTGCCACCATGGGACTAGCGGGGGGGATTGAGCAGTTCTTC.

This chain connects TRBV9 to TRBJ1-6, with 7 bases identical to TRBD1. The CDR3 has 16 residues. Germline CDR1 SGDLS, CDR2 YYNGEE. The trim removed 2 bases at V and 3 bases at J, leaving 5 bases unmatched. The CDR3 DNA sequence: TGTGCCAGCAGCGTTGACGACAGGGTCTATAATTCACCCCTCCACTTT. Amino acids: CASSVDDRVYNSPLHF.

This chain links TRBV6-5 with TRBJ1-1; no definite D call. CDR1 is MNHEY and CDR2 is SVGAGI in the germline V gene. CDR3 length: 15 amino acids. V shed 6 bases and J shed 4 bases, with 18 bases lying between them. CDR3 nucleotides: TGTGCCAGCAGCCCAGTCGGGTCCAGAGTCACTGAAGCTTTCTTT. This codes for CASSPVGSRVTEAFF.

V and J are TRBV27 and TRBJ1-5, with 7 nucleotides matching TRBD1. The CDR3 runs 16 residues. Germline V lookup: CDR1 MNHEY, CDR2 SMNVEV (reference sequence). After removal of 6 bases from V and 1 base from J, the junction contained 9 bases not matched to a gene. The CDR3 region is CASRSLRDRSNQPQHF. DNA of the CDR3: TGTGCCAGCAGATCCCTCCGGGACAGAAGCAATCAGCCCCAGCATTTT.

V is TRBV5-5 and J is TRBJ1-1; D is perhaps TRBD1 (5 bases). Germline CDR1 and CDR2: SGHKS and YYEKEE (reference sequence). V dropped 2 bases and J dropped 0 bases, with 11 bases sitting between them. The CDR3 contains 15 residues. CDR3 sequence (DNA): TGTGCCAGCAGCTTATCACAGGCAATGAACACTGAAGCTTTCTTT. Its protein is CASSLSQAMNTEAFF.

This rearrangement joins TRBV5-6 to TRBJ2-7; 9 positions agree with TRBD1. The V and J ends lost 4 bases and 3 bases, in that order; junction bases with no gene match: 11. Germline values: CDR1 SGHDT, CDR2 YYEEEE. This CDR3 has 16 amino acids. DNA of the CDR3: TGTGCCAGCAGCCTCCCGGGGACAGGGCCGTTCTACGAGCAGTACTTC. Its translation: CASSLPGTGPFYEQYF.

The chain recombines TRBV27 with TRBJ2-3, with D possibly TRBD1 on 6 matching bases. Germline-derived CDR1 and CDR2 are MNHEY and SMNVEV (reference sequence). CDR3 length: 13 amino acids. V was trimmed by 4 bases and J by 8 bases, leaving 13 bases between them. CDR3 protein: CASSSRQVSTQYF. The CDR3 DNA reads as TGTGCCAGCAGTTCCCGACAGGTTTCTACGCAGTATTTT.

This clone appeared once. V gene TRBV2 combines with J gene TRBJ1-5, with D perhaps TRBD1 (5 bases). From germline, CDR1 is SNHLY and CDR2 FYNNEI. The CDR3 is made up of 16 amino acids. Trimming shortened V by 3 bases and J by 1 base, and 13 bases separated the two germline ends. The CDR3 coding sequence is TGTGCCAGCAGTGAGGGGGGACGAAGAAGCAATCAGCCCCAGCATTTT. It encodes CASSEGGRRSNQPQHF.

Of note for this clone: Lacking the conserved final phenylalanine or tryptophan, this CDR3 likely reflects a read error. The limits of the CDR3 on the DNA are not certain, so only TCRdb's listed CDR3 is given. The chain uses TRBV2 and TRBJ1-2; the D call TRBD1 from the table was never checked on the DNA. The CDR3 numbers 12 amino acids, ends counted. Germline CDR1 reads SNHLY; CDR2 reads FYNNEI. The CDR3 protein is CASRPTRRVLLV.

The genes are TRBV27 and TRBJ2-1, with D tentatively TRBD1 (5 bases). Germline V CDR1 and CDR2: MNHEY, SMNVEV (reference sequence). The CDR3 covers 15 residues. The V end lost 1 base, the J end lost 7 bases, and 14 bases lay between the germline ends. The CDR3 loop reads CASSLLQTETNEQFF. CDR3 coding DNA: TGTGCCAGCAGTTTATTGCAGACAGAGACGAATGAGCAGTTCTTC.

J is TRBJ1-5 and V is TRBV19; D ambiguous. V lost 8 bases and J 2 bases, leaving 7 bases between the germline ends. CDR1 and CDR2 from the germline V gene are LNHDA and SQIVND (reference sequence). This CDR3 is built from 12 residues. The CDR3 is CASPVGNQPQHF. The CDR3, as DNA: TGTGCCAGTCCAGTCGGCAATCAGCCCCAGCATTTT. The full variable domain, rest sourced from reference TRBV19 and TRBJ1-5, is DGGITQSPKYLFRKEGQNVTLSCEQNLNHDAMYWYRQDPGQGLRLIYYSQIVNDFQKGDIAEGYSVSREKKESFPLTVTSAQKNPTAFYLCASPVGNQPQHFGDGTRLSIL.

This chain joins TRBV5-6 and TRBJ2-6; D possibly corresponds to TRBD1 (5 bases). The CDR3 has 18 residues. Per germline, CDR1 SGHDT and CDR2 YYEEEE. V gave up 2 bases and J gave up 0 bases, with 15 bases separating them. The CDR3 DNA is TGTGCCAGCAGCTTAATTGACAGACGACTCTCTGGGGCCAACGTCCTGACTTTC. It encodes CASSLIDRRLSGANVLTF.

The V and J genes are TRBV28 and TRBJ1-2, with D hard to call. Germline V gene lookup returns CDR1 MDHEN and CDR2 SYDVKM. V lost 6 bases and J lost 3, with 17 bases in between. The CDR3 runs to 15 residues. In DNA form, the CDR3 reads TGTGCCAGCAGCCTCGGTCTAGGGAGTCACTATGGCTACACCTTC. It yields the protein CASSLGLGSHYGYTF.

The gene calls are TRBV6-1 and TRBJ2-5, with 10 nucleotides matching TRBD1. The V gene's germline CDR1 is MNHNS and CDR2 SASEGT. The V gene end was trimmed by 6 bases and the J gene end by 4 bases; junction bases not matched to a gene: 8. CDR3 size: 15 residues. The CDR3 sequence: CASSPTGGSPETQYF. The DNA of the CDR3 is TGTGCCAGCAGCCCGACAGGGGGCAGCCCAGAGACCCAGTACTTC.

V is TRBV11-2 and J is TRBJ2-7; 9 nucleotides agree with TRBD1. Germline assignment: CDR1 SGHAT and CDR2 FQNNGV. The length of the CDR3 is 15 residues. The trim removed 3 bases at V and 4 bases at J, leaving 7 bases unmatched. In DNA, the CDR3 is TGTGCCAGCAGCTTTAAGGGACAGGGAAGGTACGAGCAGTACTTC. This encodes CASSFKGQGRYEQYF.

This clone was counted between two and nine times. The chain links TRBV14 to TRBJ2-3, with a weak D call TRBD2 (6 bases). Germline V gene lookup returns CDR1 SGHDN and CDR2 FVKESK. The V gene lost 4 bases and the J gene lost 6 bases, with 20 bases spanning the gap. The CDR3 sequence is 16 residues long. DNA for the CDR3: TGTGCCAGCAGCCGAGGGAGGCGGCAGGGCCTCGATACGCAGTATTTT. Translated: CASSRGRRQGLDTQYF.

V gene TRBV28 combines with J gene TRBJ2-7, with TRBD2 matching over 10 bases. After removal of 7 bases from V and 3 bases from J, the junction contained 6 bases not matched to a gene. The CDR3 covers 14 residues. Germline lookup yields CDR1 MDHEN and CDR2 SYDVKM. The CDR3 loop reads CASTVAGGVYEQYF. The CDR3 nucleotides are TGTGCCAGCACCGTAGCGGGAGGAGTCTACGAGCAGTACTTC.

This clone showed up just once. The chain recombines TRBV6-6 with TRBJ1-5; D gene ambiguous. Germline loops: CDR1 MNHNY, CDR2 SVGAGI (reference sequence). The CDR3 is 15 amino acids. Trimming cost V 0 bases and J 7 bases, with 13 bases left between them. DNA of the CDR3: TGTGCCAGCAGTTACTCTACTACCCGGCGGCAGCCCCAGCATTTT. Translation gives CASSYSTTRRQPQHF.

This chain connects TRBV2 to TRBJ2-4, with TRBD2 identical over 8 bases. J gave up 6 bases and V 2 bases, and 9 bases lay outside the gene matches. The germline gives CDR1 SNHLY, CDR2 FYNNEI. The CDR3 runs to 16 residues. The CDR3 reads CASSETLQRGRNIQYF. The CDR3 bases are TGTGCCAGCAGTGAAACCCTCCAGCGGGGGAGAAACATTCAGTACTTC.

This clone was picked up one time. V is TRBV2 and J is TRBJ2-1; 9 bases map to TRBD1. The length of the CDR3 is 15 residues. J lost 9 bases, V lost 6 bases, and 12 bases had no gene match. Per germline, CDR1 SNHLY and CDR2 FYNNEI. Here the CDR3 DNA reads TGTGCCAGCAGAACAAGCCCGGGACAGGGTGGTGAGCAGTTCTTC. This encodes CASRTSPGQGGEQFF.